This TCR beta chain comes out of a study of OX40 agonist ivuxolimab in advanced cancers. This CDR3 is built from 15 residues. In germline, CDR1 is MNHEY, CDR2 SVGAGI. J gave up 0 bases and V 6 bases, and 4 bases lay outside the gene matches. Blood was sampled at baseline, cycle 4 day 1, and cycle 7 day 1. Libraries were prepared by immunoSEQ multiplex PCR; TCRdb keeps only in-frame clonotypes and omits some of them. Found here are more than 80,000 clones, 90% of them singletons; the top ten hold approximately 0.52%. The material was CD4+ or CD8+ T cells sorted from blood, obtained in a trial of the OX40 agonist ivuxolimab. This chain connects TRBV6-5 to TRBJ1-5; 8 nucleotides match TRBD1. The TCR was taken from an adult with an advanced solid tumor such as melanoma, head and neck, liver or kidney cancer. CDR3 in DNA: TGTGCCAGCAGGGAGGGGACAGGTAGCAATCAGCCCCAGCATTTT. This gives the protein CASREGTGSNQPQHF.